The T cell receptor beta chain described here comes from a study of T cells in Graves' hyperthyroidism and ophthalmopathy (dated by TCRdb to the late 2010s). About the study as a whole: Peripheral blood was sampled at the time of initial diagnosis, prior to any treatment. To identify TCR V-J signatures that set the groups apart, the researchers used a discovery cohort of 95 to 100 patients, made up of about 44 with Graves' ophthalmopathy and 57 with stable Graves' hyperthyroidism. An independent validation cohort of about 19 hyperthyroidism patients and 15 or so patients who later progressed to ophthalmopathy tested prospective prediction of ophthalmopathy. The 95 to 100 discovery patients were randomly split 7:3 into training and test sets. Thyroid tissue and blood T-cell repertoires from roughly six Graves' hyperthyroidism patients were also compared in the study. After sampling, hyperthyroidism patients received methimazole starting at 30 mg daily, and ophthalmopathy patients received high-dose intravenous methylprednisolone. The paper describes TCR Vbeta CDR3 sequencing of 140 or so peripheral blood samples, made up of 43 ophthalmopathy patients, approximately 73 hyperthyroidism patients and roughly 17 progressor patients. Beyond this particular receptor, the publication reports: No statistical method was used to set the sample size in advance, and investigators knew the group allocation. Most expanded thyroid clonotypes (frequency above 0.001) were also found in blood, which suggests that blood repertoires may mirror thyroid immune responses. In cross-validation, a model built on a 13 V-J signature told ophthalmopathy apart from stable hyperthyroidism with under 90% sensitivity and roughly 82% specificity, and in testing the same model reached 80%/75%. In validation, the model predicted progression to ophthalmopathy a median of 6.5 months before onset, with approximately 70% sensitivity and 72.22% specificity.

Turning to this clonotype: Its antigen remains unidentified. Nothing much larger sits one base from this clone, and base qualities are not available.

The TCR beta CDR3 regions were amplified from RNA transcripts. The TCR CDR3 was subjected to a first round of RT-PCR using the HTBI primer set and the Qiagen OneStep RT-PCR kit. A second multiplex PCR round built the libraries, followed by size selection and purification. Sequencing of the libraries was done on an Illumina HiSeq2000 using paired-end 100 bp reads. On the study's bioinformatics: SOAPnuke was used to process the raw data, removing reads that contained adapters or uncalled bases, had a mean Phred below 15, or lacked an exact match to the constant primer or identifier. COPE v1.2.5 was used to merge the high-quality paired reads, and each unique nucleotide sequence was defined as a clonotype. Clonotypes were aligned to IMGT TRBV, TRBD and TRBJ reference segments using MiTCR v1.1. Analysis was restricted to V-J combinations with a frequency above 0.0001, which covered over 98% of repertoires. A TCS score was defined as the ratio of F50 (clonal expansion) to E x V (chaos), with BLOSUM62-based TCRdist applied between CDR3 peptides within each V-J. Welch's t-statistics and random forest reduced 500 to 650 V-J features to around 14, which were used in a naive Bayes classifier (R e1071). In TCRdb, the public reads were trimmed at Q25 with fastp and aligned with MiXCR, with productive beta chains retained. Rows merge per CDR3 protein into single entries with the most common DNA and genes. Here the V and J calls rest on TCRdb's processing, not on the authors' analysis. This sample holds about 640,000 distinct CDR3 sequences; less than 25% were observed only once. The top ten clonotypes cover 30% to 40% of the sample.

Ophthalmopathy patients had moderately to severely active disease, Clinical Activity Score of at least 3, NOSPECS grade of at least 4, and duration under 3 months. Any patient with an uncontrolled infection, another autoimmune disease, pregnancy or lactation was excluded. Diagnoses were based on clinical symptoms, serum thyroxine and TRAb, thyroid ultrasound and orbital computed tomography. Ficoll-Paque density gradient centrifugation was used to isolate PBMCs from 8.5 to 10 ml of fresh peripheral blood. Total RNA was extracted using Trizol reagent, and RNA quality was assessed on an Agilent 2100 Bioanalyzer. V loses 6 bases at its end and J loses 12 bases; junction bases beyond the gene matches: 13. Reading the germline V gene gives CDR1 MNHEY and CDR2 SVGEGT. Inclusive of the bounding cysteine and phenylalanine, the CDR3 is 16 residues long. The only DNA kept is the CDR3, 48 bases in frame from the first base.

Recombination linked TRBV6-2 or TRBV6-3 to TRBJ2-1; TRBD2 fits 14 bases in the junction. This clonotype was sampled from a man aged 25 to 45 with Graves' ophthalmopathy. Sequencing was performed on blood. The CDR3 sequence is CASRRTGTSGSFGQFF. DNA sequence: TGTGCCAGCAGACGGACCGGGACTAGCGGGAGTTTCGGGCAGTTCTTC.